This is a list of T cell receptor beta chains from one sample in a study of siplizumab effects on memory and regulatory T cells. Sequencing used immunoSEQ multiplex PCR; TCRdb keeps in-frame clones, though not all of them. The sample records some 100,000 clones, about 91% being singletons. Sequencing input: Tregs sorted from blood. Every receptor here comes from a human donor in good health. CDR3s include the opening cysteine and the closing phenylalanine or tryptophan. The D gene is left open where the match is weak. Part of the rows lack a size; the others show once, few, many or a class for expanded clones.

>TRBD1|.|TRBV14|TRBJ1-1
TGTGCCAGCAGCCAAGTCGCAAGCAGGGGGGGCTTTGTGAACACTGAAGCTTTCTTT
CASSQVASRGGFVNTEAFF
>.|once|TRBV4-1|TRBJ1-1
TGCGCCAGCAGCAACTGGGGGCAGGCGGCTTTCTTT
CASSNWGQAAFF
>.|few|TRBV27|TRBJ1-1
TGTGCCAGCAGTTTATCACAGGCGAACACTGAAGCTTTCTTT
CASSLSQANTEAFF
>TRBD2|.|TRBV28|TRBJ2-2
TGTGCCAGCAGTTCTTTTCAGGGACTAGCGGGAGCCGGGGAGCTGTTTTTT
CASSSFQGLAGAGELFF
>TRBD1|.|TRBV12-5|TRBJ1-5
TGTGCTAGTGGCTCACAGGGGGCGACCGTTTATAGCAATCAGCCCCAGCATTTT
CASGSQGATVYSNQPQHF
>TRBD1|.|TRBV19|TRBJ2-3
TGTGCCAGTAGCACGGGACAGACCGGGGATACGCAGTATTTT
CASSTGQTGDTQYF
>.|.|TRBV7-6|TRBJ2-3
TGTGCCAGCAGCTTGGCCGTAGGGCCAGATACGCAGTATTTT
CASSLAVGPDTQYF
>TRBD2|.|TRBV5-1|TRBJ2-7
TGCGCCAGCAGCTCGGGGAGTAGCGGGAGGTTAGTATACGAGCAGTACTTC
CASSSGSSGRLVYEQYF
>TRBD1|.|TRBV9|TRBJ2-5
TGTGCCAGCAGCGTGTCGGGACAGGGGGTAGTGGCCCAGTACTTC
CASSVSGQGVVAQYF
>TRBD2|.|TRBV28|TRBJ2-4
TGTGCCAGCAGTTCGGGACTAGCGGGGGGAATAGCCAAAAACATTCAGTACTTC
CASSSGLAGGIAKNIQYF
>.|.|TRBV2|TRBJ2-7
TGTGCCAGCAGTGAATCCGCCTACGAGCAGTACTTC
CASSESAYEQYF
>.|.|TRBV4-1|TRBJ2-7
TGCGCCAGCAGCCAAGTAGGGGACTCCTACGAGCAGTACTTC
CASSQVGDSYEQYF
>TRBD1|.|TRBV12-5|TRBJ2-7
TGTGCTAGTGGTTTCCGGACAGGCTCCGAGCAGTACTTC
CASGFRTGSEQYF
>.|.|TRBV6-5|TRBJ1-2
TGTGCCAGCACCACCGGAGGCTCTCTGCACTATGGCTACACCTTC
CASTTGGSLHYGYTF
>TRBD2|.|TRBV5-4|TRBJ2-5
TGTGCCAGCAGCTTTGTGGGAGGGGAAGAGACCCAGTACTTC
CASSFVGGEETQYF
>TRBD2|.|TRBV9|TRBJ2-7
TGTGCCAGCAGCGTAGGAGATGGGACTAGCGGGATTCGGGCCTACGAGCAGTACTTC
CASSVGDGTSGIRAYEQYF
>.|.|TRBV5-1|TRBJ2-5
TGCGCCAGCAGCTTGGTACCGGGGTTGGAGACCCAGTACTTC
CASSLVPGLETQYF
>.|.|TRBV30|TRBJ2-3
TGTGCCTGGAGTCTATGGATCACAGATACGCAGTATTTT
CAWSLWITDTQYF
>.|once|TRBV20-1|TRBJ2-1
TGCAGTGCTAGAAGCAATGAGCAGTTCTTC
CSARSNEQFF
>.|.|TRBV6-6|TRBJ1-1
TGTGCCAGCAGTCAGCAGGGAATGAACACTGAAGCTTTCTTT
CASSQQGMNTEAFF
>.|.|TRBV6-6|TRBJ1-5
TGTGCCAGCAGAAGCGCGGACAGAAGCAATCAGCCCCAGCATTTT
CASRSADRSNQPQHF
>.|.|TRBV30|TRBJ2-5
TGTGCCTGGGCGACTTTCCAAGAGACCCAGTACTTC
CAWATFQETQYF
>.|.|TRBV20-1|TRBJ2-7
TGCAGTGCTAGGCCAGGACAGGAGCAGTACTTC
CSARPGQEQYF
>.|.|TRBV6-1|TRBJ2-5
TGTGCCAGCAAGATTACTACTGAGGAGACCCAGTACTTC
CASKITTEETQYF
>.|.|TRBV15|TRBJ2-6
TGTGCCACCAGCAGGGACCTTAGCTCTGGGGCCAACGTCCTGACTTTC
CATSRDLSSGANVLTF
>.|.|TRBV18|TRBJ2-7
TGTGCCAGCTCACCATTAAGTTTTTACGAGCAGTACTTC
CASSPLSFYEQYF
>TRBD2|.|TRBV7-9|TRBJ2-2
TGTGCCAGCAGCCCCAGTGGGGGGGTACAAACCGGGGAGCTGTTTTTT
CASSPSGGVQTGELFF
>.|.|TRBV28|TRBJ1-5
TGTGCCAGCAGTCTTACCCAGGGGAATCAGCCCCAGCATTTT
CASSLTQGNQPQHF
>.|once|TRBV28|TRBJ1-4
TGTGCCAGCAACGTTTTTGGTGAAAAACTGTTTTTT
CASNVFGEKLFF